Listed below are T cell receptor beta chains from one sample, sequenced in a study of T cell responses to AZD1222 COVID-19 vaccine. Here immunoSEQ multiplex PCR was the method, and the copy in TCRdb shows in-frame clones only, minus some. The sample includes about 140,000 clones, less than 95% of them seen just once. The input for sequencing was peripheral blood, taken on day 0 of AZD1222 vaccination. Every receptor here comes from an adult in good health. The CDR3 runs from the conserved cysteine through the conserved F or W.

v_call cdr3_aa
TRBV5-4 CASSLVRQGGTEAFF
TRBV30 CAWVPTDEDYGYTF
TRBV27 CASSWGRETGELFF
TRBV7-8 CASSWRGRRNEQFF
TRBV7-9 CASSLEGDQPQHF
TRBV28 CASSNDPRGFTNTEAFF
TRBV6-6 CASSYSWTVSYEQYF
TRBV7-2 CASSLEGRGPQHF
TRBV2 CASMEGRDTEAFF
TRBV25-1 CASSETLAGSSYNEQFF
TRBV9 CASSPGTGDGFYGYTF
TRBV5-1 CASSPGWVYEQYF
TRBV3-1/TRBV3-2 CASSRFLAGVGETQYF